The 16 T cell receptor beta chains below all came from one sample that was sequenced in a study of identical twins. TCRdb reprocessed the 5' RACE reads with MiXCR, giving one entry per CDR3 protein. The data contain 1,800,000 or so distinct CDR3 sequences, less than 40% of them singletons. The sequencing input was cord blood. The source of these receptors is a newborn girl in good health.

The chain couples TRBV18 to TRBJ2-1; TRBD2 matches 7 bases. There are 17 residues in the CDR3. J was trimmed by 0 bases and V by 3 bases; bases with no gene match: 8. Per germline, CDR1 KGHSH and CDR2 LQKENI. The CDR3 sequence is CASSPSRTSSSYNEQFF. The CDR3 DNA follows: TGTGCCAGCTCACCTTCGAGGACTAGTTCCTCCTACAATGAGCAGTTCTTC.

V is TRBV7-9 and J is TRBJ2-1; 8 bases match TRBD1. V shed 0 bases and J 1 base; nucleotides not matched to a gene: 2. Germline V gene lookup returns CDR1 SEHNR and CDR2 FQNEAQ (reference sequence). The CDR3 has 16 residues. The CDR3 region has the DNA TGTGCCAGCAGCTTAGCCGGGGACAGGTCCTACAATGAGCAGTTCTTC. Protein: CASSLAGDRSYNEQFF.

This chain links TRBV10-3 with TRBJ1-5; D not resolved. The germline gives CDR1 ENHRY, CDR2 SYGVKD. V lost 5 bases to trimming and J lost 5 bases, with 13 bases between them. The CDR3 extends over 14 amino acids. The DNA of the CDR3 is TGTGCCATCAGTCGCTTTCCTTTCTATCAGCCCCAGCATTTT. Translating it yields CAISRFPFYQPQHF.

The rearrangement joins TRBV20-1 to TRBJ2-5; 10 nucleotides agree with TRBD1. Germline-derived CDR1 and CDR2 are DFQATT and SNEGSKA (reference sequence). Unmatched junction bases numbered 23, after V lost 5 bases and J lost 11 bases. The CDR3 covers 17 residues. CDR3 in amino acids: CSAASRDRGETYNEQYF. CDR3 DNA sequence: TGCAGTGCTGCATCCCGGGACAGGGGAGAAACTTATAATGAGCAGTACTTC.

This clonotype came up a few times. The chain employs TRBV11-2 and TRBJ2-3; 7 nucleotides agree with TRBD2. J was trimmed by 4 bases and V by 1 base; bases with no gene match: 8. This CDR3 spans 16 amino acids. Germline loops: CDR1 SGHAT, CDR2 FQNNGV. The CDR3 DNA reads as TGTGCCAGCAGCTTAGGTTCCGGGGGAGGGTCAGATACGCAGTATTTT. As protein: CASSLGSGGGSDTQYF.

The chain uses TRBV4-2 and TRBJ2-5; D is unresolved. The CDR3 is made up of 16 amino acids. The germline V gene encodes CDR1 LGHNA and CDR2 YNFKEQ. Trimming removed 0 bases at V and 3 bases at J, with 14 bases between. The CDR3 sequence: CASSQDGRQSKETQYF. The CDR3 coding sequence is TGTGCCAGCAGCCAAGATGGCCGGCAGAGTAAAGAGACCCAGTACTTC.

V and J are TRBV29-1 and TRBJ2-1; 10 bases align to TRBD1. CDR3 length: 13 residues. Germline V gene data show CDR1 as SQVTM and CDR2 as ANQGSEA. Germline trimming cut 6 bases from V and 10 bases from J; bases unmatched to any gene: 9. For the CDR3, the DNA is TGCAGCGTCGCGGGACAGGGGTTGAGGGAGCAGTTCTTC. Amino acid sequence: CSVAGQGLREQFF.

The genes are TRBV6-4 and TRBJ2-3; no clear D gene. The CDR3 has 12 amino acids. Germline V gene data show CDR1 as MRHNA and CDR2 as SNTAGT. Trimming pared 0 bases from V and 14 bases from J, leaving 12 bases between. CDR3 in DNA: TGTGCCAGCAGTGACTCGATATCTCCGGTGTATTTT. It encodes CASSDSISPVYF.

The chain employs TRBV20-1 and TRBJ2-1; 7 bases line up with TRBD2. Germline V gives CDR1 DFQATT, CDR2 SNEGSKA (reference sequence). The CDR3 runs to 13 residues. With 3 bases clipped from V and 7 bases from J, the junction kept 6 bases outside the gene matches. The chain's CDR3 is CSASPSGRNEQFF. CDR3 sequence (DNA): TGCAGTGCTAGCCCTAGCGGCAGAAATGAGCAGTTCTTC.

This clonotype came up a few times. This rearrangement joins TRBV12-3 or TRBV12-4 to TRBJ1-5; 8 bases align to TRBD1. Unmatched junction bases numbered 10, after V lost 5 bases and J lost 4 bases. This CDR3 is 16 amino acids long. Here the CDR3 DNA reads TGTGCCAGCAGTGATGCGGACAGGGCGAGGAATCAGCCCCAGCATTTT. Translating it yields CASSDADRARNQPQHF.

This clonotype showed up just a few times. This rearrangement joins TRBV2 to TRBJ2-7; D is undetermined. V was cut by 7 bases and J by 0 bases, with 13 bases left in between. CDR3 size: 14 residues. CDR1 is SNHLY, CDR2 FYNNEI, per germline. The CDR3 coding sequence is TGTGCCAGCAAGAACCCTGAGGCCTCCTACGAGCAGTACTTC. It is translated as CASKNPEASYEQYF.

This clonotype has a handful of counts. V gene TRBV5-5 combines with J gene TRBJ1-6, with 7 bases aligning to TRBD1. The V segment lost 4 bases and the J segment 2 bases; nucleotides outside the gene matches: 3. Germline assignment: CDR1 SGHKS and CDR2 YYEKEE (reference sequence). This CDR3 is 15 amino acids long. The CDR3 sequence: CASSQGTAYNSPLHF. In DNA form, the CDR3 reads TGTGCCAGCAGCCAAGGGACAGCCTATAATTCACCCCTCCACTTT.

This clonotype was found a few times. The chain couples TRBV28 to TRBJ2-1; 15 bases are a match to TRBD2. V was clipped by 4 bases and J by 5 bases; unmatched bases: 0. The CDR3 covers 15 residues. Germline assignment: CDR1 MDHEN and CDR2 SYDVKM. The CDR3 is CASSWTSGGDNEQFF. The CDR3 DNA reads TGTGCCAGCAGTTGGACTAGCGGGGGGGACAATGAGCAGTTCTTC.

J is TRBJ1-5 and V is TRBV2; D remains ambiguous. Deletions cut 2 bases from V and 3 bases from J, with 11 bases between. Germline V CDR1 and CDR2: SNHLY, FYNNEI. The CDR3 loop spans 15 amino acids. The CDR3 is CASSEMGSLNQPQHF. Written as DNA, the CDR3 is TGTGCCAGCAGTGAAATGGGGTCACTCAATCAGCCCCAGCATTTT.

This chain connects TRBV12-3 or TRBV12-4 to TRBJ1-1, with D perhaps TRBD1 (6 bases). CDR3 size: 13 residues. Trimming cost V 11 bases and J 4 bases, with 17 bases left between them. The CDR3 here is CACETGLGTEAFF. CDR3 coding DNA: TGTGCCTGCGAAACAGGGTTGGGCACTGAAGCTTTCTTT.

The V call is TRBV6-1, the J call TRBJ1-1; D is unresolved. Germline CDR1 MNHNS, CDR2 SASEGT. The ends were cut back, 1 base at V and 1 base at J, with 13 bases in the middle. CDR3 length: 16 amino acids. The CDR3 DNA sequence: TGTGCCAGCAGTGAAGGAGGATGGGGTACGAACACTGAAGCTTTCTTT. Translating gives CASSEGGWGTNTEAFF.